Included here is one T cell receptor (beta chain) sequence, with context. Its antigen remains unidentified. Base qualities are not recorded, but no much larger clone differs from it by a single base. This specimen belongs to a study of control samples from healthy donors and cancer patients (dated by TCRdb to the early 2020s). Library generation was performed with the immunoSEQ multiplex PCR assay. TCRdb provides this immuneACCESS table in a form limited to in-frame rearrangements. Some clones are lacking; in checked studies, under half of them reflect an unresolved V gene, and why the rest are absent is not known. The sample includes around 94,000 clones, with roughly 86% observed a single time. Of the sample, 1.3% falls within the top ten clones. Clipping removes 4 bases from V and 0 bases from J, with 9 as the unmatched junction base count. Reading from cysteine to phenylalanine, the CDR3 counts 18 amino acids. CDR3 DNA is the only sequence kept; it has 54 bases, read in frame from the first base. CDR1 and CDR2 (SGHNT, YENEEA) derive from the germline V gene.

The rearrangement combines TRBV11-3 with TRBJ2-6, and TRBD2 aligns with 7 junction nucleotides. Sample: blood. This clonotype was sampled from a woman in her fifties or sixties in good health. The nucleotide sequence reads TGTGCCAGCAGCTCGGGGGGACTGCCCTCCTCTGGGGCCAACGTCCTGACTTTC. It specifies CASSSGGLPSSGANVLTF.